This T cell receptor (beta chain) originates from a study of T cells after posttransplantation cyclophosphamide. The study's findings and limits: After PTCy, TRB diversity resembled that of CNI/methotrexate controls. Later blood repertoires were often dominated by clones from the donor CD8+ memory compartment.

There are 14 residues in the CDR3. V shed 2 bases, J shed 4 bases, and the junction held 4 bases outside the gene matches. CDR1 GTSNPN and CDR2 SVGIG come from the germline V gene (reference sequence). The protocol was immunoSEQ multiplex PCR, while the TCRdb copy is restricted to in-frame clones and leaves out a portion. The sample includes some 7,400 clones, 60% to 85% of them seen just once. This clone was observed once. Its target is not known. Material: memory CD4+ T cells sorted from blood. The chain combines TRBV30 with TRBJ2-2; TRBD2 matches 7 bases. The receptor comes from a woman aged 45-65 years in good health and a related stem cell transplant donor. The chain's CDR3 is CAWSRLAVTGELFF. The CDR3 DNA is TGTGCCTGGAGTAGGCTAGCGGTCACCGGGGAGCTGTTTTTT.